These 27 T cell receptor beta chains originate from one sample sequenced in a study of CD4 and CD8 cells across lung adenocarcinoma regions. MiXCR, run by TCRdb on the PCR reads, gives a single entry per CDR3 protein. The sample has about 12,000 distinct CDR3 sequences; roughly 60% are singletons. Input material: CD8+ T cells from the margin of a lung tumor. Receptors originate from a female donor with lung adenocarcinoma. The CD4 and CD8 labels of this study may be unreliable.

This clonotype was observed many times. The chain has TRBV7-6 and TRBJ2-2; D is ambiguous. The CDR3 runs to 16 residues. Trimming removed 7 bases at V and 4 bases at J, with 19 bases between. CDR1 and CDR2 from the germline V gene are SGHVS and FNYEAQ. The CDR3 reads CASKQDHQPVTGELFF. The CDR3 DNA follows: TGTGCCAGCAAACAAGATCACCAACCGGTCACCGGGGAGCTGTTTTTT.

This clonotype was seen a single time. One junction end does not reproduce the germline sequence, and a read error may be involved. The genes are TRBV4-1 and TRBJ1-5, with TRBD1 matching over 8 bases. The CDR3 contains 17 residues. Germline CDR1 reads MGHRA; CDR2 reads YSYEKL. The DNA of the CDR3 is TGCGCCAGCAGCAAAGACACAGGGGGTACTAGCAATCAGCCCCAGCATTTT. Protein: CASSKDTGGTSNQPQHF.

The V call is TRBV3-1, the J call TRBJ2-1; D perhaps matches TRBD2 (7 bases). V was clipped by 1 base and J by 9 bases, with 19 bases between them. The germline V gene has CDR1 LGHDT and CDR2 YNNKEL (reference sequence). This CDR3 has 16 residues. The CDR3 sequence: CASSQVGGGARGEQFF. CDR3 nucleotides: TGTGCCAGCAGCCAAGTAGGGGGGGGGGCCCGGGGTGAGCAGTTCTTC.

The chain combines TRBV27 with TRBJ2-3; D ambiguous. The V gene lost 4 bases and the J gene lost 6 bases, with 5 bases spanning the gap. Germline loops: CDR1 MNHEY, CDR2 SMNVEV (reference sequence). The CDR3 loop spans 11 amino acids. This CDR3 is CASSSYDTQYF. CDR3 DNA sequence: TGTGCCAGCAGTTCGTACGATACGCAGTATTTT.

This clonotype appeared a few times. The V and J genes are TRBV11-2 and TRBJ2-3; D is tentatively TRBD1 or TRBD2 (5 bases each). Germline CDR1 reads SGHAT; CDR2 reads FQNNGV. The CDR3 has 18 amino acids. V lost 4 bases and J 0 bases, leaving 20 bases between the germline ends. CDR3 DNA sequence: TGTGCCAGCAGCTCTACTTCGGGATTTTCAGGGAGCACAGATACGCAGTATTTT. Protein: CASSSTSGFSGSTDTQYF.

The V call is TRBV6-1, the J call TRBJ2-3; 8 nucleotides match TRBD2. Unmatched junction bases numbered 4, after V lost 6 bases and J lost 5 bases. The CDR3 runs to 13 residues. Germline values: CDR1 MNHNS, CDR2 SASEGT. The DNA for the CDR3 is TGTGCCAGCAGGGAGGGACTAGGAGATACGCAGTATTTT. Its protein is CASREGLGDTQYF.

The chain links TRBV6-1 to TRBJ1-4, with D perhaps matching TRBD1 (5 bases). CDR1 MNHNS and CDR2 SASEGT come from the germline V gene. CDR3 length: 14 amino acids. Trimming stripped 6 bases from V and 6 bases from J, with 14 bases between. CDR3 sequence (DNA): TGTGCCAGCAGAGTCGGGGGAGGTGATGAAAAACTGTTTTTT. It codes for CASRVGGGDEKLFF.

This clonotype is deemed medium-sized (0.01 to 0.1%). The chain carries TRBV7-2 and TRBJ1-3; D gene ambiguous. The germline gives CDR1 SGHTA, CDR2 FQGNSA. The CDR3 is made up of 16 amino acids. The germline V and J ends were trimmed by 1 base and 0 bases, with 10 bases remaining between them. Here the CDR3 reads CASSLGLTSSGNTIYF. The CDR3 nucleotides read TGTGCCAGCAGCTTAGGACTCACAAGCTCTGGAAACACCATATATTTT.

This clonotype ranks as large. This rearrangement joins TRBV10-3 to TRBJ2-3; D uncertain. Trimming stripped 5 bases from V and 4 bases from J, with 10 bases between. This CDR3 has 13 amino acids. Germline V gene sequence: CDR1 ENHRY, CDR2 SYGVKD. CDR3 bases: TGTGCCATCAGTATAGTTTCGGCAGATACGCAGTATTTT. Protein: CAISIVSADTQYF.

Notes on this clonotype: A read error may produce the germline difference seen at one junction end. This chain uses TRBV10-1 with TRBJ2-3, with D possibly called TRBD1 or TRBD2 (7 bases each). This CDR3 contains 16 residues. Germline V gene sequence: CDR1 WNHNN, CDR2 SYGVQD (reference sequence). CDR3 in DNA: TGCGCCAGCGGGGGGTCAGGGGGGGGGGGCACAGAGACGCAGTATTTT. This codes for CASGGSGGGGTETQYF.

J is TRBJ2-2 and V is TRBV6-1; 8 nucleotides align to TRBD2. Germline-derived CDR1 and CDR2 are MNHNS and SASEGT. The CDR3 totals 12 residues. After removal of 7 bases from V and 8 bases from J, the junction contained 3 bases not matched to a gene. The CDR3 DNA follows: TGTGCCAGCAAACGGGGGGGAGGGGAGCTGTTTTTT. This gives the protein CASKRGGGELFF.

Remarks on this clonotype: Mismatch with germline at one junction end may stem from a read error. The J gene is TRBJ2-5, the V gene TRBV6-1, with D tentatively TRBD1 or TRBD2 (6 bases each). The germline gives CDR1 MNHNS, CDR2 SASEGT. The CDR3 has 14 residues. The CDR3 DNA reads TGTGCCAGTCTGGGGGGCGGGGCCCAAAAGACCCAGTACTTC. It codes for CASLGGGAQKTQYF.

The V call is TRBV27, the J call TRBJ2-3; perhaps D is TRBD1 or TRBD2 (5 bases each). The ends were cut back, 8 bases at V and 4 bases at J, with 13 bases in the middle. This CDR3 region has 13 residues. Looked up from germline, CDR1 is MNHEY and CDR2 is SMNVEV (reference sequence). The CDR3 region has the DNA TGTGCCAGCGGAGACCGGGGCCCAGATACGCAGTATTTT. Residues: CASGDRGPDTQYF.

This sequence joins TRBV6-1 and TRBJ2-4; tentatively, D is TRBD1 or TRBD2 (6 bases each). This CDR3 is 14 amino acids long. Looked up from germline, CDR1 is MNHNS and CDR2 is SASEGT. The V end lost 1 base, the J end lost 10 bases, and 14 bases lay between the germline ends. DNA of the CDR3: TGTGCCAGCAGTGAAGGAGGGGGGCGAGAGATTCAGTACTTC. Its translation: CASSEGGGREIQYF.

As for this clonotype: One end of the junction does not line up with germline, which may come from a read error. V usage is TRBV6-1 and J usage is TRBJ2-4; D gene uncertain. Germline lookup yields CDR1 MNHNS and CDR2 SASEGT. CDR3 length: 15 residues. The CDR3 bases are TGTGCCAGCGGGCCCGGGCTGTCAGCCAAAAACATGCAGTACTTT. Its translation is CASGPGLSAKNMQYF.

The chain combines TRBV6-1 with TRBJ2-1; D might be TRBD1 or TRBD2, each matching 5 bases. The CDR3 totals 16 residues. V lost 2 bases and J lost 2, with 13 bases in between. The germline CDR1 and CDR2 sequences are MNHNS and SASEGT. The CDR3 loop reads CASSERRGVTYNEQFF. CDR3 nucleotide sequence: TGTGCCAGCAGTGAACGTAGGGGAGTTACCTACAATGAGCAGTTCTTC.

This clonotype was counted many times. The chain combines TRBV3-1 with TRBJ2-2; the D is unclear. The CDR3 covers 11 residues. Germline loops: CDR1 LGHDT, CDR2 YNNKEL (reference sequence). The ends were cut back, 2 bases at V and 6 bases at J, with 1 base in the middle. CDR3 sequence (DNA): TGTGCCAGCAGCCAATCCGGGGAGCTGTTTTTT. Encoded protein: CASSQSGELFF.

Note on this clonotype: Compared with germline, one end of the junction differs, possibly owing to a read error. The chain combines TRBV10-1 with TRBJ2-3; 9 nucleotides align to TRBD2. This CDR3 has 16 residues. Germline V CDR1 and CDR2: WNHNN, SYGVQD (reference sequence). The CDR3 spells CASGGNGGGAQDTQYF. The DNA for the CDR3 is TGCGCCAGCGGGGGGAACGGCGGGGGGGCCCAAGATACGCAGTATTTC.

Sample share makes this clonotype large (0.1 to 1%). The rearrangement links TRBV6-5 to TRBJ1-1; D possibly corresponds to TRBD1 (6 bases). Trimming took off 6 bases at V and 3 bases at J, with 11 bases between the two ends. This CDR3 has 13 residues. Germline V gene sequence: CDR1 MNHEY, CDR2 SVGAGI. CDR3 amino acids: CASSLTGHTEAFF. For the CDR3, the DNA is TGTGCCAGCAGCTTGACAGGCCACACTGAAGCTTTCTTT.

CDR3 bases: TGTGCCAGCAGCTTGTTAGCGAAATACGAGCAGTACTTC. This codes for CASSLLAKYEQYF. V usage is TRBV7-2 and J usage is TRBJ2-7; a weak D match, TRBD2 (5 bases). V was trimmed by 3 bases and J by 4 bases, leaving 10 bases between them. CDR3 length: 13 amino acids. Germline loops: CDR1 SGHTA, CDR2 FQGNSA.

There are many counts of this clonotype. The chain uses TRBV11-2 and TRBJ2-3; D might be TRBD1 or TRBD2, each matching 7 bases. Trimming shortened V by 3 bases and J by 4 bases, and 14 bases separated the two germline ends. Germline loops: CDR1 SGHAT, CDR2 FQNNGV. CDR3 size: 15 residues. CDR3 nucleotide sequence: TGTGCCAGCAGCTTCGGACAGGCGGGGGCAGATACGCAGTATTTT. Translation: CASSFGQAGADTQYF.

This chain links TRBV4-1 with TRBJ2-3; no clear D gene. TRBJ2-7 matches the DNA end more closely, so the J call is doubtful. The CDR3 has 15 residues. Germline V CDR1 and CDR2: MGHRA, YSYEKL. Written as DNA, the CDR3 is TGCGCCAGCAGCCAAGAGGGGAAAGGCACAAATATGCAGTACTTC. Amino acids: CASSQEGKGTNMQYF.

This clonotype is classed as medium-sized. The V and J genes are TRBV6-5 and TRBJ2-2; 7 positions match TRBD2. Trimming took 0 bases from V and 7 from J; bases not matched to a gene: 2. The CDR3 covers 14 residues. From germline, CDR1 is MNHEY and CDR2 SVGAGI. In DNA form, the CDR3 reads TGTGCCAGCAGTTACTCGGGAGGGTTCGGGGAGCTGTTTTTT. Protein product: CASSYSGGFGELFF.

Comment on this clonotype: A much bigger clone sits one base away, suggesting this may be a read error. The CDR3 DNA is TGTGCCAGCAACCAGATGCCGGCTACCACTGGGGGCTACACCTTC. It encodes CASNQMPATTGGYTF. The V and J genes are TRBV6-1 and TRBJ1-2; no firm D call. Between the trimmed V and J ends, which lost 7 bases and 8 bases, there was a span of 23 bases. Germline V CDR1 and CDR2: MNHNS, SASEGT. This CDR3 has 15 amino acids.

The gene calls are TRBV10-2 and TRBJ2-3, with 9 bases fitting TRBD2. The DNA end favors TRBJ2-7, so the J call may be wrong. This CDR3 is 15 amino acids long. Germline CDR1 is WSHSY and CDR2 is SAAADI. CDR3 nucleotide sequence: TGCGCCAGCAGAGAGCGAGCGGGGGGCAAAGATACGCAGTACTTC. Protein product: CASRERAGGKDTQYF.

The chain uses TRBV6-1 and TRBJ2-4; 8 nucleotides align to TRBD1. There are 16 residues in the CDR3. The V gene's germline CDR1 is MNHNS and CDR2 SASEGT. V shed 6 bases and J 1 base; nucleotides not matched to a gene: 8. In DNA form, the CDR3 reads TGTGCCAGCAGCCCCCACCGGGACAGGGCCAAAAACATTCAGTACTTC. Protein product: CASSPHRDRAKNIQYF.

The V call is TRBV6-1, the J call TRBJ2-4, with 8 bases aligning to TRBD2. The V gene's germline CDR1 is MNHNS and CDR2 SASEGT. The CDR3 extends over 14 amino acids. Here the CDR3 reads CAGLGGGTKKTQYF. CDR3 DNA: TGTGCGGGTCTCGGGGGGGGGACCAAAAAGACTCAGTACTTC.